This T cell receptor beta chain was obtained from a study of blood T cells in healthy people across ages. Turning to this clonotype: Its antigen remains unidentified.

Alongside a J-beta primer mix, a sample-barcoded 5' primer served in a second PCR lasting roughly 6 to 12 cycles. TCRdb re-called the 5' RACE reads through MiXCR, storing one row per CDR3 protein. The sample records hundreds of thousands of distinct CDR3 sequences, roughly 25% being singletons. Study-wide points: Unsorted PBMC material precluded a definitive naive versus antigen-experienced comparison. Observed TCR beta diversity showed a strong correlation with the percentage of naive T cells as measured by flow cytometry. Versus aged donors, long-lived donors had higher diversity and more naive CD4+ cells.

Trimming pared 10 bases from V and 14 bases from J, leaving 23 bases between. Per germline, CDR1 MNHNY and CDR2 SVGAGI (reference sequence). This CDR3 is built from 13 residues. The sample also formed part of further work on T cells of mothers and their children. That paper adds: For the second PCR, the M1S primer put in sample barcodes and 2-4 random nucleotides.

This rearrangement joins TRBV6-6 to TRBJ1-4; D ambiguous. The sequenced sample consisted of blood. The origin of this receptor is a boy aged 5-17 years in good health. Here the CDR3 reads CAISDTASGKLFF. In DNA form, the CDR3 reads TGTGCCATTTCAGACACCGCGAGCGGAAAGCTGTTTTTT.